The sequence of this T cell receptor (beta chain) was determined in a study of PD-1 blockade in classical Hodgkin lymphoma (dated by TCRdb to 2018 to 2020). Looking at the study overall: Nivolumab dosing was 3 mg/kg intravenously every 2 weeks, continuing until either disease progression or unacceptable toxicity. To define a peripheral blood immune signature of response to PD-1 blockade in classical Hodgkin lymphoma, the study combined TCR beta sequencing with CyTOF.

A distance of 11 bases separates the germline ends of V and J, which lose 2 bases and 8 bases respectively. Sequences SGHDT (CDR1) and YYEEEE (CDR2) are obtained from the germline V gene. There are 13 amino acids in the CDR3, from cysteine to phenylalanine inclusive. The only DNA kept is the CDR3, 39 bases in frame from the first base. Comments on this clone: There is no known antigen for this receptor. Base qualities were left out, and no much larger clone turns up one base away.

The time point label here, explained by the study, means: cycle 4 day 1 (C4D1), after five to seven weeks of nivolumab. Every trial patient had relapsed after autologous stem cell transplantation, and cohorts A, B and C differed in prior brentuximab vedotin exposure. The trial cohort was composed of under 70 patients with relapsed/refractory classical Hodgkin lymphoma, for whom complete response, partial response or progressive disease was recorded as best overall response. Trial patients were treated with single-agent nivolumab in the multi-cohort phase II CheckMate 205 trial. An independent review committee assessed best overall response by applying the 2007 International Working Group response criteria. Trial PBMCs were collected immediately before nivolumab initiation (C1D1) and during therapy at cycle 2 day 1 and cycle 4 day 1. Peripheral blood was collected in 8 mL Vacutainer Cell Preparation Tubes, from which PBMCs were isolated by centrifugation and then cryopreserved.

Overall study outcomes, separate from this receptor: Among trial patients, those achieving complete response had baseline diversity similar to that of newly diagnosed patients, while diversity was significantly lower in partial responders and progressors. By C4D1, a significant rise was seen in CD4+ TCR diversity but not in CD8+ TCR diversity (p=0.0027 vs p=0.16), and the rise was most apparent among complete responders (p=0.02). The study was restricted to a single clinical trial cohort, and the causes of repertoire differences, possibly disease activity or prior therapy, were left undefined. Baseline TCR diversity was reported as lower in newly diagnosed patients than in healthy donors, and lower still in relapsed/refractory patients. Diversity was lower in patients who began nivolumab less than 1 year after ASCT, so these patients were left out of later analyses to avoid confounding by immune reconstitution.

Genomic DNA was extracted with the Qiagen DNeasy kit from unsorted PBMCs and from negatively selected CD4+ and CD8+ fractions. Using primers that anneal to V and J segments, immunoSEQ multiplex PCR amplified the TCR beta CDR3 regions. Amplification bias was minimized using a synthetic immune receptor repertoire, and residual bias was removed computationally after sequencing. Processing in the source paper ran as follows. Custom Python scripts were used to quantify repertoire diversity as the Shannon entropy index. The unsorted, CD4+ and CD8+ repertoires were each analyzed separately, with the exception of combined analyses, where CD4+ and CD8+ sequences were merged in silico. A clone was considered expanded if an increase in frequency of at least 2-fold after treatment relative to C1D1 was found, and a pseudocount of 0.5 was applied to clones undetected at baseline. Singleton clones were defined as clones with 0 or 1 copy at C1D1, and non-singleton clones were defined as clones with 2 or more copies. Clones expanded in unsorted samples were assigned a CD4+, CD8+ or unknown annotation through matching of protein sequences in sorted samples from the same patient. Diversity changes from C1D1 to C4D1 were tested in paired samples using Wilcoxon tests. Entries here come from immuneACCESS through TCRdb and include only in-frame sequences with V and J called. Some clones fail to appear in such tables; in the studies checked, an unresolved V gene covers under half of the shortfall, and the cause of the remainder is unknown. V and J calls and clone size are given by that table; D and trimming were obtained from the DNA. The sample has roughly 56,000 clones on record, about 90% of them singletons. Roughly 8.8% of the sample is in the top ten clones.

The sequenced sample was peripheral blood mononuclear cells (PBMCs), obtained before the fourth cycle of nivolumab. This receptor was obtained from a human donor with classical Hodgkin lymphoma. The receptor chain draws on TRBV5-6 and TRBJ1-3; a tentative D call is TRBD1 (5 bases match). The CDR3 is CASSFGRGDTIYF. The sequence in DNA is TGTGCCAGCAGCTTTGGAAGGGGCGACACCATATATTTT.